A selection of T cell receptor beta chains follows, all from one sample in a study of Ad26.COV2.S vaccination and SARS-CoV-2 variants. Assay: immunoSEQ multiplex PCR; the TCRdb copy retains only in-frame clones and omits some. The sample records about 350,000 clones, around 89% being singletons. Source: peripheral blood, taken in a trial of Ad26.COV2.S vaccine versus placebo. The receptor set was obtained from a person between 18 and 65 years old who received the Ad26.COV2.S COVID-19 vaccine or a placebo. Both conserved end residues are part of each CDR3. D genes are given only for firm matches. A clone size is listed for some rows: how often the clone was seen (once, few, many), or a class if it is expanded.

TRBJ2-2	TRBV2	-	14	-	TGTGCCAGCGAAAGGGGGGCGAACACCGGGGAGCTGTTTTTT	CASERGANTGELFF
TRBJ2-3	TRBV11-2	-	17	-	TGTGCCAGCACCACCTTCCGGACACCGACTAGCACAGATACGCAGTATTTT	CASTTFRTPTSTDTQYF
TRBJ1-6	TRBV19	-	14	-	TGTGCCAGTAGTATAGTTAGAGGAACGTCACCCCTCCACTTT	CASSIVRGTSPLHF
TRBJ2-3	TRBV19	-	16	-	TGTGCCAGTAGTATAGGGGCCATGGCTAGCACAGATACGCAGTATTTT	CASSIGAMASTDTQYF
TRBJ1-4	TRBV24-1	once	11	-	TGTGCCACCAGTGATGGTGAAAAACTGTTTTTT	CATSDGEKLFF
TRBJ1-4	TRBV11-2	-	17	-	TGTGCCAGCAGCTTTAGAGGGGGATCAACTCTTAGTGAAAAACTGTTTTTT	CASSFRGGSTLSEKLFF
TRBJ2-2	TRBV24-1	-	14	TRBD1	TGTGCCACCAGTCTGTCAGGGGGCACCGGGGAGCTGTTTTTT	CATSLSGGTGELFF
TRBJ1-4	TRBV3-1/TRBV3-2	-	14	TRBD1	TGTGCCAGCAGCCAAACGGCAGGGGGCGAAAAACTGTTTTTT	CASSQTAGGEKLFF
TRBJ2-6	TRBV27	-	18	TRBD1	TGTGCCAGCAGTTTCTACGGGACAGGGGGTTATGGGGCCAACGTCCTGACTTTC	CASSFYGTGGYGANVLTF
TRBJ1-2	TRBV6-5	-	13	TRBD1	TGTGCCAGCAGTCCGACAGGGGACCGTGGCTACACCTTC	CASSPTGDRGYTF
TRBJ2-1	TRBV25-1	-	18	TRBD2	TGTGCCAGCAGTCGGTGGGTTCCGGGACTAGCGCTTCGGAATGAGCAGTTCTTC	CASSRWVPGLALRNEQFF
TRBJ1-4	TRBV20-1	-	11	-	TGCAGTGCTAGACTTAATGAAAAACTGTTTTTT	CSARLNEKLFF
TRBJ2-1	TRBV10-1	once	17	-	TGCGCCAGACTATATTGTAAGGCCCGGACACCGTACAATGAGCAGTTCTTC	CARLYCKARTPYNEQFF
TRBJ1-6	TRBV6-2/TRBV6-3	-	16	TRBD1	TGTGCCAGCAGTTACTCTGGGACAGGGGTTAATTCACCCCTCCACTTT	CASSYSGTGVNSPLHF
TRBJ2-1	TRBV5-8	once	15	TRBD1	TGTGCCAGCAGCCGCCGGGACAGGGCCAACAATGAGCAGTTCTTC	CASSRRDRANNEQFF
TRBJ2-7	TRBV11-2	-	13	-	TGTGCCAGCAGCCCGCAGAGCCTGCCCGAGCAGTACTTC	CASSPQSLPEQYF
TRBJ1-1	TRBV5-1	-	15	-	TGCGCCAGCAGCTTAGATGCCGATTCGAACACTGAAGCTTTCTTT	CASSLDADSNTEAFF
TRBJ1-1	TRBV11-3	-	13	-	TGTGCCAGCAGCTTAACCCAGGGCACTGAAGCTTTCTTT	CASSLTQGTEAFF
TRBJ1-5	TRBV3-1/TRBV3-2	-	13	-	TGTGCCAGCAGCCAGGGCCCCCCCCAGCCCCAGCATTTT	CASSQGPPQPQHF
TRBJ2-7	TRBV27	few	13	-	TGTGCCAGCAGCAGAGCGGACTCCTACGAGCAGTACTTC	CASSRADSYEQYF
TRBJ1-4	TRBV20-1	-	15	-	TGCAGTGCTAGTAGGGCTTGGTCCACTAATGAAAAACTGTTTTTT	CSASRAWSTNEKLFF
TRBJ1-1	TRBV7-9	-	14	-	TGTGCCAGCAGTTTAGATACGGGGGACACTGAAGCTTTCTTT	CASSLDTGDTEAFF
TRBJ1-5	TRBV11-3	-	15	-	TGTGCCAGCAGCTTAGGCGGGCCCTCCAATCAGCCCCAGCATTTT	CASSLGGPSNQPQHF
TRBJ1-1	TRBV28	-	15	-	TGTGCCAGCAGTCCCGTGGGAGGGTTTAGCACTGAAGCTTTCTTT	CASSPVGGFSTEAFF
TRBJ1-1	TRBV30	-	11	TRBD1	TGTGCCTGTTCCGGGACAGGAGAAGCTTTCTTT	CACSGTGEAFF
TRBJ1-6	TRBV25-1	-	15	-	TGTGCCAGCAGTGAAGCCTCCTCTGAGGGTTCACCCCTCCACTTT	CASSEASSEGSPLHF
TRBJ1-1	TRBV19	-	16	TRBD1	TGTGCCAGTAGTAAATCCGGGACAGGGCTTAACACTGAAGCTTTCTTT	CASSKSGTGLNTEAFF
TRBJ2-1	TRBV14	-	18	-	TGTGCCAGCAGCCAAGACTCTCCCGCGGGAAGCTCCTACAATGAGCAGTTCTTC	CASSQDSPAGSSYNEQFF
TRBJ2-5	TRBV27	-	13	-	TGTGCCAGCAGTAGAACGTACCAAGAGACCCAGTACTTC	CASSRTYQETQYF
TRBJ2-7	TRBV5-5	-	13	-	TGTGCCAGCAGCTTGAGTTTAGACTACGAGCAGTACTTC	CASSLSLDYEQYF
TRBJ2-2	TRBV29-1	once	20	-	TGCAGCGCTGAAACAGGGTGCTTGTCCCAAGCCCTACCCCCGCGCGGGGAGCTGTTTTTT	CSAETGCLSQALPPRGELFF
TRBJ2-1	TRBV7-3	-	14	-	TGTGCCAGCAGCTTAACGCCCCTAGCCAATGAGCAGTTCTTC	CASSLTPLANEQFF
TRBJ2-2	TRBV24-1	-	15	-	TGTGCCACCAGTGATATCAACAGGGACACCGGGGAGCTGTTTTTT	CATSDINRDTGELFF
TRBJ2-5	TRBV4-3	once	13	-	TGCGCCAGCAGCCAAGGATCCCAAGAGACCCAGTACTTC	CASSQGSQETQYF
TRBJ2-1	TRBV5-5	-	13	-	TGTGCCAGCAGCCCAGGCTCCTACAATGAGCAGTTCTTC	CASSPGSYNEQFF
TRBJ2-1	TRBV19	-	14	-	TGTGCCAGTATGGGGCGGGATGGGTACAATGAGCAGTTCTTC	CASMGRDGYNEQFF
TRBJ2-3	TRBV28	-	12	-	TGTGCCAGCAGTGGAACGGCAGATACGCAGTATTTT	CASSGTADTQYF
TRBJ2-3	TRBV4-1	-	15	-	TGCGCCAGCAGCCAAGATGGGACCAGAACAGATACGCAGTATTTT	CASSQDGTRTDTQYF
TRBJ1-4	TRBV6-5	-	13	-	TGTGCCGCAAGACTTGCAACTAATGAAAAACTGTTTTTT	CAARLATNEKLFF
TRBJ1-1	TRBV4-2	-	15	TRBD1	TGTGCCAGCAGCCGCTGGGACAGAGAGAACACTGAAGCTTTCTTT	CASSRWDRENTEAFF
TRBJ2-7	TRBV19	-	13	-	TGTGCCAGCCAGGGGACACCCTCCTACGAGCAGTACTTC	CASQGTPSYEQYF
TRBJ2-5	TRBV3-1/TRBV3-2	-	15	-	TGTGCCAGCAGCCAAGATCACAGGCGGTCGGAGACCCAGTACTTC	CASSQDHRRSETQYF
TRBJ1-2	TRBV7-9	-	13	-	TGTGCCAGCAGCTTCTCTGCTAACTATGGCTACACCTTC	CASSFSANYGYTF
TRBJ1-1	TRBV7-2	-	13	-	TGTGCCAGCAGGGAACAGGGGAACACTGAAGCTTTCTTT	CASREQGNTEAFF
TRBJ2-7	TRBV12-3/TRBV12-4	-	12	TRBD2	TGTGCCAGCAGTCGGGGGACTAGCGGGGGGTACTTC	CASSRGTSGGYF
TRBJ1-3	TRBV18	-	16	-	TGTGCCAGCTCACCACTATCGCAAATCTCTGGAAACACCATATATTTT	CASSPLSQISGNTIYF
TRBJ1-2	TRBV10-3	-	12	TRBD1	TGTGCCATCGCTGGGACAGCCGCTGGCTACACCTTC	CAIAGTAAGYTF
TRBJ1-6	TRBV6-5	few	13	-	TGTGCCAGCAGTACGTGGGGGGGCGCACCCCTCCACTTT	CASSTWGGAPLHF
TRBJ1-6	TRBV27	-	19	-	TGTGCCAGCAGTTTATCGCCCCCCCATGGAGGCTCCTATAATTCACCCCTCCACTTT	CASSLSPPHGGSYNSPLHF
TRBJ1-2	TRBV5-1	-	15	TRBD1	TGCGCCAGCAGCTTGAGGACAGGGGTAAACTATGGCTACACCTTC	CASSLRTGVNYGYTF
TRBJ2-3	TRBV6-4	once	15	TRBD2	TGTGCCAGCAGTATAACTAGCGGGTCGACAGATACGCAGTATTTT	CASSITSGSTDTQYF
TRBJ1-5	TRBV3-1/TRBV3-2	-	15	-	TGTGCCAGCAGCAAGGGAATGGGGGAGGGTCAGCCCCAGCATTTT	CASSKGMGEGQPQHF
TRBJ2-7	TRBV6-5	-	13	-	TGTGCCAGCAGTTACGGGCCCCGAAAGGAGCAGTACTTC	CASSYGPRKEQYF
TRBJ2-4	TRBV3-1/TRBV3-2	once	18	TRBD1	TGTGCCAGCAGCCAAGATCCCGGGACAGGGTCGTCCAAAAACATTCAGTACTTC	CASSQDPGTGSSKNIQYF
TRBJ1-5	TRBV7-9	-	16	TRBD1	TGTGCCAGCAGCCCGGGACAGGGAGGGGGCAATCAGCCCCAGCATTTT	CASSPGQGGGNQPQHF